This T cell receptor (beta chain) was sequenced during a study of T cells in Graves' hyperthyroidism and ophthalmopathy. General study results and limits: Also found in blood were most expanded thyroid clonotypes above 0.001.

The germline CDR1 and CDR2 sequences are SNHLY and FYNNEI. V lost 5 bases and J 5 bases, leaving 19 bases between the germline ends. There are 17 residues in the CDR3. In the case of this clonotype: Its antigen is currently unknown.

TCR beta CDR3 sequences were amplified from RNA transcripts. Initially, a first-round RT-PCR of the TCR CDR3 employed the HTBI primer set. TCRdb ran MiXCR on the multiplex PCR reads and lists one entry per CDR3 protein. The sample records hundreds of thousands of distinct CDR3 sequences, roughly an eighth being singletons. V gene TRBV2 combines with J gene TRBJ1-6; D is ambiguous. The sample taken for sequencing was blood. The TCR comes from a woman aged 18-29 years with Graves' hyperthyroidism. CDR3 residues: CASSRRETIRHNSPLHF. The CDR3 bases are TGTGCCAGCAGTCGCCGGGAAACAATACGCCATAATTCACCCCTCCACTTT. The complete variable domain, with remaining parts taken from reference TRBV2 and TRBJ1-6, reads EPEVTQTPSHQVTQMGQEVILRCVPISNHLYFYWYRQILGQKVEFLVSFYNNEISEKSEIFDDQFSVERPDGSNFTLKIRSTKLEDSAMYFCASSRRETIRHNSPLHFGNGTRLTVT.